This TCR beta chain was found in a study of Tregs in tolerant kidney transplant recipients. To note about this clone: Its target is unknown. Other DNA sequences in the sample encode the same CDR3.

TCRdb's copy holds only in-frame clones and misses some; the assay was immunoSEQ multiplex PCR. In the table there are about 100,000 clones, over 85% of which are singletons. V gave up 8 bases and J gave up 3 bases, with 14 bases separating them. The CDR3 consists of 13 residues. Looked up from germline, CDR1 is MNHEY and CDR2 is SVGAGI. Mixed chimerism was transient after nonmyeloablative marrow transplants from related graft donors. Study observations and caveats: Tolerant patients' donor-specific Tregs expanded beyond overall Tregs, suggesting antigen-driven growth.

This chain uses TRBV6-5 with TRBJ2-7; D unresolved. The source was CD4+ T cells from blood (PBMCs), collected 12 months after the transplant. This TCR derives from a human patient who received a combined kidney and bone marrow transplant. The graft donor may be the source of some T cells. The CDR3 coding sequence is TGTGCCAGCGGGTCAGGCATAGGCTACGAGCAGTACTTC. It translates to CASGSGIGYEQYF.